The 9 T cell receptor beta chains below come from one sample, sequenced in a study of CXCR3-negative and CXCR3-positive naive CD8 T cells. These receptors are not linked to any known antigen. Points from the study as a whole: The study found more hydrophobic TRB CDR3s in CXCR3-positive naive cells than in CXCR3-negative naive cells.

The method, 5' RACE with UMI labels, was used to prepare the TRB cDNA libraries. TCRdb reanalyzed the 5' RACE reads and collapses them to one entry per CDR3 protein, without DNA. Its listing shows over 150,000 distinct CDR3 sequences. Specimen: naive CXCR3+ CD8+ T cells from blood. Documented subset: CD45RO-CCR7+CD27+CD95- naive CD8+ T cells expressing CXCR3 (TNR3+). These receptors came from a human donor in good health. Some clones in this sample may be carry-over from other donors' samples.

The CDR3 sequence: CASSVLNRGYYEQYF. The chain recombines TRBV25-1 with TRBJ2-7; TCRdb selects TRBD1, and the lack of DNA leaves this call unchecked. Germline V CDR1 and CDR2: MGHDK, SYGVNS. The CDR3 length is 15 residues.

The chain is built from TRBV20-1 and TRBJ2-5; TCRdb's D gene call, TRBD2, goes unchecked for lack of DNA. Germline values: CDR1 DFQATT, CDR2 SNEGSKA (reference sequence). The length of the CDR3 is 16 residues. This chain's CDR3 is CSARDLEGWQMGTQYF.

The chain's CDR3 is CSVLIGSATSTDTQYF. The chain carries TRBV29-1 and TRBJ2-3; with no DNA, the TCRdb D assignment of TRBD2 cannot be verified. CDR1 SQVTM and CDR2 ANQGSEA come from the germline V gene. The CDR3 consists of 16 residues.

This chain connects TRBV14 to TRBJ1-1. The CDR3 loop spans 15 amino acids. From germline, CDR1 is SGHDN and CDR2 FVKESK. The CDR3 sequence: CASSPVGVLNTEAFF.

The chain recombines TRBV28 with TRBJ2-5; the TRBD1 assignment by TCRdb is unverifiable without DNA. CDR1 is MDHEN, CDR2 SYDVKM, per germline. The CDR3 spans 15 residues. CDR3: CASSPPGTGPETQYF. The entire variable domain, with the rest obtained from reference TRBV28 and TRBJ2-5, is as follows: DVKVTQSSRYLVKRTGEKVFLECVQDMDHENMFWYRQDPGLGLRLIYFSYDVKMKEKGDIPEGYSVSREKKERFSLILESASTNQTSMYLCASSPPGTGPETQYFGPGTRLLVL.

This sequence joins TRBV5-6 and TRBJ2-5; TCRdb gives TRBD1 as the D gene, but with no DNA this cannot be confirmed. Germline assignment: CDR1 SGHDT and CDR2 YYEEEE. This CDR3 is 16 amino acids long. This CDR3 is CASSLPYGGAGETQYF.

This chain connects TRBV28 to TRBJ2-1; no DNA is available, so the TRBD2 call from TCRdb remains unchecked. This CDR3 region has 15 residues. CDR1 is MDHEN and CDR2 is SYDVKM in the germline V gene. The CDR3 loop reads CASSLERTAGDEQFF.

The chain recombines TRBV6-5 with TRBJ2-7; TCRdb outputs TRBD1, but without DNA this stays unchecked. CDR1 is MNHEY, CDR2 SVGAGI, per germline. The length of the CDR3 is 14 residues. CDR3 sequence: CASSPDIRNYEQYF.

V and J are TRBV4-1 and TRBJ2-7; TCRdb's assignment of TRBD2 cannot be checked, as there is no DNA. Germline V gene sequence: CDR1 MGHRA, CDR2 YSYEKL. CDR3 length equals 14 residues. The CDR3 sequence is CASSPRGFSYERYF.